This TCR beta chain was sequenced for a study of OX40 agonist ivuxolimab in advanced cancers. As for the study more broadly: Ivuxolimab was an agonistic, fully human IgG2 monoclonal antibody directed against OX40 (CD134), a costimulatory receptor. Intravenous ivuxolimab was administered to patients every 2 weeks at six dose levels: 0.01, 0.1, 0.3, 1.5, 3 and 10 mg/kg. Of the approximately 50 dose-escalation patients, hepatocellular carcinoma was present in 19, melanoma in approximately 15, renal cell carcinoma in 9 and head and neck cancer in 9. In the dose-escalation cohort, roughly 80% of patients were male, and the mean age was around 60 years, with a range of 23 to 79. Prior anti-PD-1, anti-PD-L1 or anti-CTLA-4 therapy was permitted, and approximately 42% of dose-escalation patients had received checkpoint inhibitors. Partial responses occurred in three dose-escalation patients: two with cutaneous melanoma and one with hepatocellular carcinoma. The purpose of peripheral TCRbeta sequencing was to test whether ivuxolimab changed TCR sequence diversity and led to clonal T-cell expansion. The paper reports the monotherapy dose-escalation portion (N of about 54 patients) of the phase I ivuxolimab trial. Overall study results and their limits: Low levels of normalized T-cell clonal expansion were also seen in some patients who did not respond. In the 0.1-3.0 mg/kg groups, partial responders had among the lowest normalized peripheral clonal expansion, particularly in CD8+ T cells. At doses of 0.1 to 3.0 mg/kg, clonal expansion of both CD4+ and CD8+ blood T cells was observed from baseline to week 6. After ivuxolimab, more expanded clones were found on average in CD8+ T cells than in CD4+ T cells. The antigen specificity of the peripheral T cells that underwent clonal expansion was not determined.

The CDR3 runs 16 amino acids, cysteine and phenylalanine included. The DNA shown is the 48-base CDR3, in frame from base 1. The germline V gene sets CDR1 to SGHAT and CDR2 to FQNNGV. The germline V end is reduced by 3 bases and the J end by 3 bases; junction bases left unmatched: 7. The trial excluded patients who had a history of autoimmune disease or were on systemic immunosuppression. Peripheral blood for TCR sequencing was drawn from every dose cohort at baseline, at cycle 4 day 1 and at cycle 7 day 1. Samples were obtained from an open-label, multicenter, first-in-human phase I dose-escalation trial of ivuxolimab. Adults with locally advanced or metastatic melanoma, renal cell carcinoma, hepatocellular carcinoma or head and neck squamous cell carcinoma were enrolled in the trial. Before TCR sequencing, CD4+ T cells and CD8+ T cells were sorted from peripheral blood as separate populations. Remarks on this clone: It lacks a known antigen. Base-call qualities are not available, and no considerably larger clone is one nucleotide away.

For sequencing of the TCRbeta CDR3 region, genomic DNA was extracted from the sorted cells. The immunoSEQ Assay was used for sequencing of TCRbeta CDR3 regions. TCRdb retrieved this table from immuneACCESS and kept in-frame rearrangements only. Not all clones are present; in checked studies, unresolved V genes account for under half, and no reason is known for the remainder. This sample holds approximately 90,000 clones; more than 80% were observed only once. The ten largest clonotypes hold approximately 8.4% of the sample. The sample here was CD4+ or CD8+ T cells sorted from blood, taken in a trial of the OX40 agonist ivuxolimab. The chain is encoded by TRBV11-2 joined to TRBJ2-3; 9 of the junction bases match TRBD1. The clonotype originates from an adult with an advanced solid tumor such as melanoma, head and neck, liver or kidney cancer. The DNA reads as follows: TGTGCCAGCAGCTTCCGGGACAGGGTCGTGACAGATACGCAGTATTTT. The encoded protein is CASSFRDRVVTDTQYF.